This is a list of T cell receptor beta chains from one sample in a study of blood T cell repertoires in COVID-19. Some clones are missing from TCRdb's copy, which holds only in-frame ones; the method was immunoSEQ multiplex PCR. Of 310,000 or so clones detected, more than 70% appear once; the ten largest clones hold about 11%. The sample comprised peripheral blood. The receptors were sampled from a woman aged 25 to 45 with COVID-19, enrolled during active disease. Each CDR3 is given with its conserved first and last residue. The order of the fields is D gene, V gene, J gene, clone size, CDR3 protein, CDR3 DNA. D genes are given only for firm matches. The listing skips clone size in some rows; elsewhere it reads once, few, many or a size class.

d_call: .; v_call: TRBV19; j_call: TRBJ2-1; clone_size: .; cdr3_aa: CASSRTHSEQFF; cdr3_nt: TGTGCCAGTAGTAGGACTCATTCCGAGCAGTTCTTC
d_call: TRBD2; v_call: TRBV5-1; j_call: TRBJ2-1; clone_size: .; cdr3_aa: CASSSGAGINEQFF; cdr3_nt: TGCGCCAGCAGCTCCGGAGCGGGAATCAATGAGCAGTTCTTC
d_call: .; v_call: TRBV11-1; j_call: TRBJ2-2; clone_size: .; cdr3_aa: CASSLTGELFF; cdr3_nt: TGTGCCAGCAGCCTTACCGGGGAGCTGTTTTTT
d_call: TRBD2; v_call: TRBV7-3; j_call: TRBJ2-1; clone_size: .; cdr3_aa: CASSQIAGPYNEQFF; cdr3_nt: TGTGCCAGCAGCCAAATAGCGGGCCCCTACAATGAGCAGTTCTTC
d_call: .; v_call: TRBV10-1; j_call: TRBJ1-6; clone_size: few; cdr3_aa: CASSGSSDNSPLHF; cdr3_nt: TGCGCCAGCAGTGGTTCCTCCGATAATTCACCCCTCCACTTT
d_call: .; v_call: TRBV6-1; j_call: TRBJ2-2; clone_size: .; cdr3_aa: CASSEGIAQNTGELFF; cdr3_nt: TGTGCCAGCAGTGAAGGGATAGCCCAGAACACCGGGGAGCTGTTTTTT
d_call: TRBD1; v_call: TRBV28; j_call: TRBJ2-3; clone_size: .; cdr3_aa: CASSNRGPVDTQYF; cdr3_nt: TGTGCCAGCAGTAACAGGGGACCGGTAGATACGCAGTATTTT
d_call: TRBD1; v_call: TRBV5-6; j_call: TRBJ2-1; clone_size: .; cdr3_aa: CASSPGGPNEQFF; cdr3_nt: TGTGCCAGCAGCCCAGGGGGCCCGAATGAGCAGTTCTTC
d_call: .; v_call: TRBV21-1; j_call: TRBJ2-4; clone_size: .; cdr3_aa: CASSKVPSGGAKNIQYF; cdr3_nt: TGTGCCAGCAGCAAAGTTCCCAGCGGGGGAGCCAAAAACATTCAGTACTTC
d_call: TRBD1; v_call: TRBV6-2/TRBV6-3; j_call: TRBJ1-1; clone_size: .; cdr3_aa: CASSYPDRVTAFF; cdr3_nt: TGTGCCAGCAGTTACCCGGACAGGGTCACAGCTTTCTTT
d_call: .; v_call: TRBV12-3/TRBV12-4; j_call: TRBJ1-2; clone_size: .; cdr3_aa: CASRGRLYGYTF; cdr3_nt: TGTGCCAGCAGAGGGAGGCTCTATGGCTACACCTTC
d_call: TRBD2; v_call: TRBV6-2/TRBV6-3; j_call: TRBJ2-1; clone_size: few; cdr3_aa: CASSYYSGGPSGEQFF; cdr3_nt: TGTGCCAGCAGTTACTATTCGGGAGGGCCCTCGGGGGAGCAGTTCTTC
d_call: .; v_call: TRBV3-1/TRBV3-2; j_call: TRBJ2-7; clone_size: .; cdr3_aa: CASSQSALEQYF; cdr3_nt: TGTGCCAGCAGCCAAAGCGCTCTAGAGCAGTACTTC
d_call: .; v_call: TRBV2; j_call: TRBJ1-2; clone_size: .; cdr3_aa: CASTKKRGVNTF; cdr3_nt: TGTGCCAGTACCAAGAAACGGGGGGTGAACACCTTC
d_call: .; v_call: TRBV29-1; j_call: TRBJ2-3; clone_size: few; cdr3_aa: CSVGLQDTQYF; cdr3_nt: TGCAGCGTTGGATTACAAGATACGCAGTATTTT
d_call: .; v_call: TRBV6-5; j_call: TRBJ2-7; clone_size: once; cdr3_aa: CASDNYEQYF; cdr3_nt: TGTGCCAGCGACAACTACGAGCAGTACTTC
d_call: .; v_call: TRBV7-9; j_call: TRBJ2-7; clone_size: .; cdr3_aa: CASSLNAASSYEQYF; cdr3_nt: TGTGCCAGCAGCTTGAATGCGGCGAGCTCCTACGAGCAGTACTTC
d_call: .; v_call: TRBV24-1; j_call: TRBJ1-2; clone_size: .; cdr3_aa: CATSDYQGPASGYTF; cdr3_nt: TGTGCCACCAGTGATTACCAGGGGCCTGCGAGTGGCTACACCTTC
d_call: TRBD2; v_call: TRBV5-4; j_call: TRBJ2-7; clone_size: .; cdr3_aa: CASSRPPGGGDAYEQYF; cdr3_nt: TGTGCCAGCAGCCGGCCTCCGGGGGGTGGGGACGCCTACGAGCAGTACTTC
d_call: TRBD1; v_call: TRBV30; j_call: TRBJ2-3; clone_size: .; cdr3_aa: CAWNRDRVEDTQYF; cdr3_nt: TGTGCCTGGAACCGGGACAGGGTGGAAGATACGCAGTATTTT
d_call: .; v_call: TRBV11-2; j_call: TRBJ1-4; clone_size: .; cdr3_aa: CASSLDGGDGEKLFF; cdr3_nt: TGTGCCAGCAGCTTAGACGGAGGGGACGGGGAAAAACTGTTTTTT
d_call: .; v_call: TRBV27; j_call: TRBJ2-5; clone_size: .; cdr3_aa: CASSFPLDTLEETQYF; cdr3_nt: TGTGCCAGCAGTTTTCCCCTCGACACCTTAGAAGAGACCCAGTACTTC
d_call: .; v_call: TRBV21-1; j_call: TRBJ1-6; clone_size: .; cdr3_aa: CASSKEGDGTSSYNSPLHF; cdr3_nt: TGTGCCAGCAGCAAAGAGGGGGACGGTACGAGCTCCTATAATTCACCCCTCCACTTT
d_call: TRBD1; v_call: TRBV4-1; j_call: TRBJ2-7; clone_size: .; cdr3_aa: CASSPSPGQTYEQYF; cdr3_nt: TGCGCCAGCAGCCCCAGCCCGGGACAGACCTACGAGCAGTACTTC
d_call: .; v_call: TRBV9; j_call: TRBJ2-7; clone_size: .; cdr3_aa: CASSVGTVSYEQYF; cdr3_nt: TGTGCCAGCAGCGTAGGGACAGTCTCCTACGAGCAGTACTTC
d_call: TRBD1; v_call: TRBV19; j_call: TRBJ1-5; clone_size: .; cdr3_aa: CASRRDRGRYQPQHF; cdr3_nt: TGTGCCAGTAGGCGGGACAGGGGGCGATACCAGCCCCAGCATTTT
d_call: TRBD1; v_call: TRBV9; j_call: TRBJ1-1; clone_size: .; cdr3_aa: CASSAGTGVFTEAFF; cdr3_nt: TGTGCCAGCAGCGCCGGGACAGGGGTGTTCACTGAAGCTTTCTTT
d_call: TRBD1; v_call: TRBV10-1; j_call: TRBJ1-1; clone_size: .; cdr3_aa: CASSRTGTNTEAFF; cdr3_nt: TGCGCCAGCTCCCGGACAGGAACCAACACTGAAGCTTTCTTT
d_call: TRBD2; v_call: TRBV5-4; j_call: TRBJ2-7; clone_size: .; cdr3_aa: CASSYSGSFAEQYF; cdr3_nt: TGTGCCAGCAGCTATAGCGGGAGCTTCGCCGAGCAGTACTTC